The 12 T cell receptor beta chains given below trace back to one sample, sequenced in a study of radiotherapy plus CTLA-4 blockade in lung cancer. Profiled with immunoSEQ multiplex PCR; TCRdb holds only in-frame clones, not every one. The sample contains tens of thousands of clones, roughly 77% of which appear only once. Sequencing used peripheral blood, obtained from a patient treated with radiotherapy plus ipilimumab. All receptors come from a human donor with non-small cell lung cancer that progressed on radiotherapy plus ipilimumab.

The CDR3 region is CASRASGGSYEQYF. The CDR3 coding sequence is TGCGCCAGTAGAGCTAGCGGGGGCTCCTACGAGCAGTACTTC. The genes are TRBV10-2 and TRBJ2-7; 10 bases line up with TRBD2. The CDR3 runs to 14 residues. The J segment lost 0 bases and the V segment lost 9 bases, leaving 5 bases of the junction unmatched. Germline V gene data show CDR1 as WSHSY and CDR2 as SAAADI.

The V and J genes are TRBV5-1 and TRBJ2-5; no clear D. The V and J ends lost 4 bases and 2 bases respectively, with 15 bases between them. Looked up from germline, CDR1 is SGHRS and CDR2 is YFSETQ. The CDR3 runs to 15 residues. In nucleotides, the CDR3 is TGCGCCAGCAGCGGGCCCGTTTTGGGTCAAGAGACCCAGTACTTC. Its translation: CASSGPVLGQETQYF. Full variable domain (remainder filled in from reference TRBV5-1 and TRBJ2-5): KAGVTQTPRYLIKTRGQQVTLSCSPISGHRSVSWYQQTPGQGLQFLFEYFSETQRNKGNFPGRFSGRQFSNSRSEMNVSTLELGDSALYLCASSGPVLGQETQYFGPGTRLLVL.

The chain recombines TRBV5-1 with TRBJ1-4; D not resolved. The V and J ends lost 0 bases and 8 bases respectively, with 14 bases between them. There are 15 residues in the CDR3. CDR1 and CDR2 (germline): SGHRS, YFSETQ. In DNA, the CDR3 is TGCGCCAGCAGCTTGGCGGGCGGGTTTCTGGAAAAACTGTTTTTT. Protein: CASSLAGGFLEKLFF.

CDR3: CASSDGTGASPLHF. In nucleotides, the CDR3 is TGTGCCAGCAGCGACGGGACAGGGGCTTCACCCCTCCACTTT. This sequence joins TRBV6-1 and TRBJ1-6; 10 positions match TRBD1. Germline values: CDR1 MNHNS, CDR2 SASEGT. The CDR3 extends over 14 amino acids. The V gene end was trimmed by 6 bases and the J gene end by 9 bases; junction bases not matched to a gene: 5.

The rearrangement uses TRBV9 and TRBJ2-4; 8 bases agree with TRBD2. Germline V lookup: CDR1 SGDLS, CDR2 YYNGEE. Unmatched junction bases numbered 15, after V lost 7 bases and J lost 0 bases. The CDR3 totals 18 residues. The CDR3 sequence is CASGPGDSGVLAKNIQYF. DNA for the CDR3: TGTGCCAGCGGACCTGGGGATAGCGGGGTCCTAGCCAAAAACATTCAGTACTTC. Variable domain in full (rest from reference TRBV9 and TRBJ2-4): DSGVTQTPKHLITATGQRVTLRCSPRSGDLSVYWYQQSLDQGLQFLIQYYNGEERAKGNILERFSAQQFPDLHSELNLSSLELGDSALYFCASGPGDSGVLAKNIQYFGAGTRLSVL.

The genes are TRBV5-1 and TRBJ2-1; D possibly corresponds to TRBD2 (7 bases). Between the trimmed V and J ends, which lost 0 bases and 9 bases, there was a span of 16 bases. Germline lookup yields CDR1 SGHRS and CDR2 YFSETQ. The length of the CDR3 is 15 residues. The CDR3 reads CASSLVAGAQGEQFF. The CDR3 nucleotides are TGCGCCAGCAGCTTGGTGGCGGGGGCCCAGGGTGAGCAGTTCTTC.

Worth noting for this clone: A junction boundary mismatches the germline segment, possibly from a read error. The chain combines TRBV7-7 with TRBJ2-7, with TRBD2 as a possible D gene (6 bases). The CDR3 is 11 amino acids. The germline V gene has CDR1 SSHAT and CDR2 FNYEAQ (reference sequence). The CDR3 nucleotides are TGTGCTAGCAGCTCCGGGGGTGAGCAGTACTTC. Encoded protein: CASSSGGEQYF. The whole variable domain, remainder taken from reference TRBV7-7 and TRBJ2-7, is GAGVSQSPRYKVTKRGQDVTLRCDPISSHATLYWYQQALGQGPEFLTYFNYEAQPDKSGLPSDRFSAERPEGSISTLTIQRTEQRDSAMYRCASSSGGEQYFGPGTRLTVT.

The rearrangement uses TRBV6-1 and TRBJ2-7, with 10 bases matching TRBD1. Losses at the gene ends were 6 bases for V and 4 bases for J; bases not matched to a gene: 3. This CDR3 region has 13 residues. Germline V gives CDR1 MNHNS, CDR2 SASEGT. CDR3 residues: CASSTDRGYEQYF. The CDR3, as DNA: TGTGCCAGCAGCACGGACAGGGGGTACGAGCAGTACTTC.

The V call is TRBV19, the J call TRBJ1-6; D uncertain. Germline loops: CDR1 LNHDA, CDR2 SQIVND (reference sequence). The CDR3 sequence is 13 residues long. V shed 9 bases and J shed 0 bases, with 6 bases lying between them. The CDR3 protein is CASTSSYNSPLHF. Here the CDR3 DNA reads TGTGCCAGCACCAGCTCCTATAATTCACCCCTCCACTTT.

V usage is TRBV29-1 and J usage is TRBJ2-2, with D perhaps matching TRBD2 (5 bases). The germline gives CDR1 SQVTM, CDR2 ANQGSEA. CDR3 length: 16 residues. Deletions cut 0 bases from V and 4 bases from J, with 15 bases between. CDR3 in DNA: TGCAGCGTTGAAGACCCGGGGAAAAGCATCACCGGGGAGCTGTTTTTT. Protein: CSVEDPGKSITGELFF.

The DNA of the CDR3 is TGTGCCAGCAGCTTTAGCGGGGGGACCTACAATGAGCAGTTCTTC. Translated, it gives CASSFSGGTYNEQFF. V gene TRBV9 combines with J gene TRBJ2-1, with TRBD2 matching over 10 bases. In germline, CDR1 is SGDLS, CDR2 YYNGEE. The J segment lost 2 bases and the V segment lost 4 bases, leaving 3 bases of the junction unmatched. The CDR3 has 15 amino acids.

The chain links TRBV2 to TRBJ2-5; TRBD1 matches at 7 bases. With 0 bases clipped from V and 0 bases from J, the junction kept 4 bases outside the gene matches. CDR1 and CDR2 from the germline V gene are SNHLY and FYNNEI. The CDR3 is 16 residues long. DNA for the CDR3: TGTGCCAGCAGTGAAGCGAGGGGGCCCCACCAAGAGACCCAGTACTTC. It yields the protein CASSEARGPHQETQYF.